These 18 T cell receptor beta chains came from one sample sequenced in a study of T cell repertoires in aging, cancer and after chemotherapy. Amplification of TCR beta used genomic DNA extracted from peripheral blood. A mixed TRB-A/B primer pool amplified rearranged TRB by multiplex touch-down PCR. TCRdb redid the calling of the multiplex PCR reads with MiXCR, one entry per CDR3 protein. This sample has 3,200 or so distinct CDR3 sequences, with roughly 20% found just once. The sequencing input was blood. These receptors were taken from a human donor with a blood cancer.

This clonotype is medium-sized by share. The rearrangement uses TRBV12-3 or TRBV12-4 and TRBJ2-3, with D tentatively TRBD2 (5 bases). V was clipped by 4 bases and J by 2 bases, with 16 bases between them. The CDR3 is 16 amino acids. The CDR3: CASSYKTGIPTDTQYF. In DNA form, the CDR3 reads TGTGCCAGCAGTTACAAAACCGGGATCCCCACAGATACGCAGTATTTT.

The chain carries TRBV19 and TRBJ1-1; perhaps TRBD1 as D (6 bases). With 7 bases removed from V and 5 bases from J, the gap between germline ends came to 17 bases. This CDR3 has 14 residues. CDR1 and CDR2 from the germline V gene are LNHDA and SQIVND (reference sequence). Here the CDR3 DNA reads TGTGCCAGTAACAGGGCTAGTTTAACGACTGAAGCTTTCTTT. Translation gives CASNRASLTTEAFF.

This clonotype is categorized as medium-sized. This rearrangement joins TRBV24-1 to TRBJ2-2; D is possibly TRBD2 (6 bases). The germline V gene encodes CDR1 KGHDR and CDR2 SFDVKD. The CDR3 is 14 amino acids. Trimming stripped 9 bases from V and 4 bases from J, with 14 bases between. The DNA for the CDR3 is TGTGCCACCGGCCCCGGGAGAGGCACCGGGGAGCTGTTTTTT. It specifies CATGPGRGTGELFF.

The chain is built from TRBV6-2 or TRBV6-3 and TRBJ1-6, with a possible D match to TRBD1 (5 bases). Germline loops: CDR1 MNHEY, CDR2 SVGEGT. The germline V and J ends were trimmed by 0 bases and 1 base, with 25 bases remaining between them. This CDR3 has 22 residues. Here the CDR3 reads CASSYSMGQVTKIGSYNSPLHF. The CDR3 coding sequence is TGTGCCAGCAGTTACTCGATGGGGCAGGTCACGAAGATTGGTTCCTATAATTCACCCCTCCACTTT.

CDR3 residues: CASSLGTDKNTGELFF. The CDR3 nucleotides read TGTGCCAGCAGCTTAGGGACGGACAAAAACACCGGGGAGCTGTTTTTT. V usage is TRBV7-2 and J usage is TRBJ2-2; possible D gene TRBD1, 5 bases. Germline CDR1 and CDR2: SGHTA and FQGNSA. Trimming cost V 1 base and J 2 bases, with 11 bases left between them. The CDR3 has 16 amino acids.

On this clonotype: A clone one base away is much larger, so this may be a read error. The CDR3 bases are TGTGCCAGCAGTGAAGTGCCGGGGGTTAATCAGCCCCATCATTTT. Its protein product is CASSEVPGVNQPHHF. The chain employs TRBV6-4 and TRBJ1-5, with TRBD1 as a possible D gene (5 bases). Germline assignment: CDR1 MRHNA and CDR2 SNTAGT. The CDR3 is 15 amino acids.

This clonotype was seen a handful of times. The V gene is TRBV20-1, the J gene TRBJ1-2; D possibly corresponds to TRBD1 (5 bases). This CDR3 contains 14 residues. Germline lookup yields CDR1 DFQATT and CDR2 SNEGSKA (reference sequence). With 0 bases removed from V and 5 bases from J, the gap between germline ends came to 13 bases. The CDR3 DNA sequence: TGCAGTGCTAGAGATCTGGGGGGATGGTATGGCTACACCTTC. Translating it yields CSARDLGGWYGYTF.

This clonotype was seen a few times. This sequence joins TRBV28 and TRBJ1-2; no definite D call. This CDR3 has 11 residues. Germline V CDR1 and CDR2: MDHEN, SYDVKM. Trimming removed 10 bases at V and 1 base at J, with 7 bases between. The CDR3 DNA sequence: TGTGCCATCAAGGGTAACTATGGCTACACCTTC. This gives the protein CAIKGNYGYTF.

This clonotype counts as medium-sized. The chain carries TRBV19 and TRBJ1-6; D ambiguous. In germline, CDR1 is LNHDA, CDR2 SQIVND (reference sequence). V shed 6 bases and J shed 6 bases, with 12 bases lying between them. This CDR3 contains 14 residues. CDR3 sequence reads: CASRWREVNSPLHF. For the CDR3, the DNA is TGTGCCAGTAGGTGGAGGGAGGTTAATTCACCCCTCCACTTT.

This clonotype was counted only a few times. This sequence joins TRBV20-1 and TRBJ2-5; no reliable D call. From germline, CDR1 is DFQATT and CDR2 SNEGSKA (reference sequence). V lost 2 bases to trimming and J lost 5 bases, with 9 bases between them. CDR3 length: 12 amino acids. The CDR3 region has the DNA TGCAGTGCTAGATTGGCAGGCGAGACCCAGTACTTC. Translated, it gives CSARLAGETQYF.

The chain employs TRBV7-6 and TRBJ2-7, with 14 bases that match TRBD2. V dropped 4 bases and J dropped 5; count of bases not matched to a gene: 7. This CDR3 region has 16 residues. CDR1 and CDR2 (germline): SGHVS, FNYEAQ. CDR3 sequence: CASSSGTSGSTNEQYF. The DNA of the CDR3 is TGTGCCAGCAGCTCCGGGACTAGCGGGAGTACTAACGAGCAGTACTTC.

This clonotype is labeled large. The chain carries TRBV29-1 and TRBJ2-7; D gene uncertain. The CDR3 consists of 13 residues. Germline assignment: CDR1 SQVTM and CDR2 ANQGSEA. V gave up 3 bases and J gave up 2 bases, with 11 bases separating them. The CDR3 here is CSVESRGPYEQYF. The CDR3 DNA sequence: TGCAGCGTTGAGAGTAGAGGACCCTACGAGCAGTACTTC.

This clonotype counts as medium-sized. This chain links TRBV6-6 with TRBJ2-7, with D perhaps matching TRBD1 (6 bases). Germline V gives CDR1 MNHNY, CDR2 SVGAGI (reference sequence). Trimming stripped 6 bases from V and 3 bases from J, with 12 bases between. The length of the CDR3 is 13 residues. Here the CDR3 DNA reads TGTGCCAGCAGGCCTGGACAGCACTACGAGCAGTACTTC. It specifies CASRPGQHYEQYF.

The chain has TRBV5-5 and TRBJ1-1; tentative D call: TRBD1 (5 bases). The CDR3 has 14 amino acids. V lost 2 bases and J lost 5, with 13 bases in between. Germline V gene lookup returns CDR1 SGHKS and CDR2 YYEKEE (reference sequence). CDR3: CASSFHGGGTEAFF. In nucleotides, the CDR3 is TGTGCCAGCAGCTTTCACGGCGGGGGGACTGAAGCTTTCTTT.

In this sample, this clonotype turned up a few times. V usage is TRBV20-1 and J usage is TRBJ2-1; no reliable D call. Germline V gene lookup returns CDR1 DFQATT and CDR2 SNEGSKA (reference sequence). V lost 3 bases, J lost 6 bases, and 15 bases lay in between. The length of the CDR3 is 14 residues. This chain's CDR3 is CSARLERSPNEQFF. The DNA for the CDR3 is TGCAGTGCTAGGCTGGAGAGGAGTCCCAATGAGCAGTTCTTC.

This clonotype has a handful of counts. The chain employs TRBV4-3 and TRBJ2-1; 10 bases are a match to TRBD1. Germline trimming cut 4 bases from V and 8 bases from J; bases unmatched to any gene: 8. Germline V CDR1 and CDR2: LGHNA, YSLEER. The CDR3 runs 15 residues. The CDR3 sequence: CASSPTDRGRDEQFF. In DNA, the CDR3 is TGCGCCAGCAGCCCAACGGACAGGGGGAGAGATGAGCAGTTCTTC.

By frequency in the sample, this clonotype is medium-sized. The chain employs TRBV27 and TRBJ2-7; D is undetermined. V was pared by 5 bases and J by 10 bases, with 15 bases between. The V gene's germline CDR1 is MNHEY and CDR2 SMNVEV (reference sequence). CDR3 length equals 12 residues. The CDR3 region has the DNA TGTGCCAGCAGTGTACGGCCCCCCGGACAGTACTTC. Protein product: CASSVRPPGQYF.

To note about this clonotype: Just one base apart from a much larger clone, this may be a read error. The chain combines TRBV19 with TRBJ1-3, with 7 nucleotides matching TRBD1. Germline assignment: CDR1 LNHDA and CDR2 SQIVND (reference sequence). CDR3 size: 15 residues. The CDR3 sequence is CASRPGTVSGDTIYF. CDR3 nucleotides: TGTGCCAGTAGACCAGGGACAGTCTCTGGAGACACCATATATTTT.